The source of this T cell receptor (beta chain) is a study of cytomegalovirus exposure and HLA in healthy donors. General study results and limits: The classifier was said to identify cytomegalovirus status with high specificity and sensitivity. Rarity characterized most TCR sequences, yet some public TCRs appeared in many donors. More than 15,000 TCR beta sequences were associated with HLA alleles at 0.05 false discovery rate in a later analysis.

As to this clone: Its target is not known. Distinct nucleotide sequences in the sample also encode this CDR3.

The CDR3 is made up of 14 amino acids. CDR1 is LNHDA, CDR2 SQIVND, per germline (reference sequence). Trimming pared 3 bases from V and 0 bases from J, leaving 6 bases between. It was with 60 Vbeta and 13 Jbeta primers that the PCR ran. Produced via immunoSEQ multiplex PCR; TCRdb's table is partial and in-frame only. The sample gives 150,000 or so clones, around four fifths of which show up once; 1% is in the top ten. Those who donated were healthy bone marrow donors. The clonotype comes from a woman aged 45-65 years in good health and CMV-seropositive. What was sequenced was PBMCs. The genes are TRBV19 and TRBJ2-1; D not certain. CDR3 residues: CASSIRGSYNEQFF. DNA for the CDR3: TGTGCCAGTAGTATTCGCGGCTCCTACAATGAGCAGTTCTTC. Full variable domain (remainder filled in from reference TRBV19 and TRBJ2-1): DGGITQSPKYLFRKEGQNVTLSCEQNLNHDAMYWYRQDPGQGLRLIYYSQIVNDFQKGDIAEGYSVSREKKESFPLTVTSAQKNPTAFYLCASSIRGSYNEQFFGPGTRLTVL.